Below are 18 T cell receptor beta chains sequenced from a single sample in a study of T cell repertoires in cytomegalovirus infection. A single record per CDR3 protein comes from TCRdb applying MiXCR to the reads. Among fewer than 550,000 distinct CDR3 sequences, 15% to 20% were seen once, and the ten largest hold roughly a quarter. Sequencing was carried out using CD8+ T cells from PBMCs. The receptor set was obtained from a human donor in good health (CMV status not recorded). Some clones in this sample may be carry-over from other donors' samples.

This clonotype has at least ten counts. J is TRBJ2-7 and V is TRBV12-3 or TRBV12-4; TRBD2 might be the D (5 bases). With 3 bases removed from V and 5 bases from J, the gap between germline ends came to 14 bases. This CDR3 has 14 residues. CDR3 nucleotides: TGTGCCAGCAGTTTGGCAGGAGGTGGCCACGAGCAGTACTTC. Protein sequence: CASSLAGGGHEQYF.

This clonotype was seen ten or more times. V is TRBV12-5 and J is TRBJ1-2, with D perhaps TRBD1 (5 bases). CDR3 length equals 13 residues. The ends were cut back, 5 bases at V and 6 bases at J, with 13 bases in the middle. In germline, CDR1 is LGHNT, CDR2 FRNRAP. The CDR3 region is CASGPQGEDGYTF. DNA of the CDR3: TGTGCTAGTGGTCCCCAGGGTGAGGATGGCTACACCTTC.

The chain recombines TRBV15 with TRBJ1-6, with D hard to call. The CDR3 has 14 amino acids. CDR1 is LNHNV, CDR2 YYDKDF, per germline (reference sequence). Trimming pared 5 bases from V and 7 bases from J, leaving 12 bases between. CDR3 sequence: CATSPPSGNSPLHF. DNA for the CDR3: TGTGCCACCAGCCCCCCCAGCGGGAATTCACCCCTCCACTTT.

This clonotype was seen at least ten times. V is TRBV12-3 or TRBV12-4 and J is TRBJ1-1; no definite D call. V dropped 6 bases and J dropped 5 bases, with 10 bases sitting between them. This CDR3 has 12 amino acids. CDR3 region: CASSQLGTEAFF. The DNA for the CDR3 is TGTGCCAGCAGCCAGCTAGGAACTGAAGCTTTCTTT.

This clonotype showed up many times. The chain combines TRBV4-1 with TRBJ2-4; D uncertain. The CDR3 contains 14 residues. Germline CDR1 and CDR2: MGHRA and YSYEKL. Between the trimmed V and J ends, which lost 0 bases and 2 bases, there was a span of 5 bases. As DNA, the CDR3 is TGCGCCAGCAGCCAAGAGAATACCAAAAACATTCAGTACTTC. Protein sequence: CASSQENTKNIQYF.

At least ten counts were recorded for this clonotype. Here the CDR3 DNA reads TGTGCCAGCAGCTCCGACGGAAGGGACACTGAAGCTTTCTTT. This codes for CASSSDGRDTEAFF. V is TRBV7-3 and J is TRBJ1-1; D is unresolved. The V end was cut by 4 bases, the J end by 3 bases, with 12 bases between. Germline CDR1 is SGHTA and CDR2 is FQGTGA. The CDR3 loop spans 14 amino acids.

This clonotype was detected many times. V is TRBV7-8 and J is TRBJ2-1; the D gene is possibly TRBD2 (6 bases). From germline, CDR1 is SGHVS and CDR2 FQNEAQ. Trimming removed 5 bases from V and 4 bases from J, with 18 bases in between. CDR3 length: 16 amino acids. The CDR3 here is CASSLSGRAQYNEQFF. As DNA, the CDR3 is TGTGCCAGCAGCCTCTCCGGGAGAGCCCAGTACAATGAGCAGTTCTTC.

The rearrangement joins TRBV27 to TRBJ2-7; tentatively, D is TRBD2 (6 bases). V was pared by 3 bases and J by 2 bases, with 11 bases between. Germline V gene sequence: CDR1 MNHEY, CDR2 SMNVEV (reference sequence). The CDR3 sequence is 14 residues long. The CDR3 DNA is TGTGCCAGCAGTTTGTCTAGCGCGGCCTACGAGCAGTACTTC. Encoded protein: CASSLSSAAYEQYF.

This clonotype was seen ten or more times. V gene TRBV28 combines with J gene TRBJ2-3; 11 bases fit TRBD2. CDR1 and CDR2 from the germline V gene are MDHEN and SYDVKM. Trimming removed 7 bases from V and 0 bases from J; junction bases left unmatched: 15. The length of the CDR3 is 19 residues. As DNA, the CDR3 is TGTGCCAGCATTTCGTCCCCCTTACTAGCGGGAGTGAGCACAGATACGCAGTATTTT. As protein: CASISSPLLAGVSTDTQYF.

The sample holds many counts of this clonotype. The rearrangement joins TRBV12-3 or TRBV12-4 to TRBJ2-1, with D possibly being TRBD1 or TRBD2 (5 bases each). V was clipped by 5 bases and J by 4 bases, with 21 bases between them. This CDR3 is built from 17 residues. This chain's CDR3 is CASSHRGLKGVYNEQFF. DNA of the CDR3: TGTGCCAGCAGTCACCGGGGCCTCAAGGGAGTATACAATGAGCAGTTCTTC.

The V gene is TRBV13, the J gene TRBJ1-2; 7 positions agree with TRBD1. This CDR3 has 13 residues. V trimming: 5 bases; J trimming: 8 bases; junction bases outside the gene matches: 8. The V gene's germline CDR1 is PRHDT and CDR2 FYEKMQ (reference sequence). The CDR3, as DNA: TGTGCCAGCAGCGCGACAGGGAGTGACGGCTACACCTTC. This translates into CASSATGSDGYTF.

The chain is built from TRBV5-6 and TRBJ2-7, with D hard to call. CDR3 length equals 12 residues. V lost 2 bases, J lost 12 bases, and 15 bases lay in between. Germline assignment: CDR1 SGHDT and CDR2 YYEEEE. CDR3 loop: CASSFKSYETYF. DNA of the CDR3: TGTGCCAGCAGCTTCAAAAGCTACGAGACGTACTTC.

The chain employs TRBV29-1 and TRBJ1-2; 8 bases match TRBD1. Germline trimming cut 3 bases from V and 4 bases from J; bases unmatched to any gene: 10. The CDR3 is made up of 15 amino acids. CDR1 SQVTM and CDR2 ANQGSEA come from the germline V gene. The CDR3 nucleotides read TGCAGCGTTGAGGGGACAGGCGTCCTTAGCTATGGCTACACCTTC. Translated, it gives CSVEGTGVLSYGYTF.

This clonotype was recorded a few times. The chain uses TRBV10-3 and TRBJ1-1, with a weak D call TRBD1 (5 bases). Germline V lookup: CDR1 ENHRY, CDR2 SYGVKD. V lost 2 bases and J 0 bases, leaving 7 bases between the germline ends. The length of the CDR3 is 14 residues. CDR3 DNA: TGTGCCATCAGTGAGAGGGGTGTGAACACTGAAGCTTTCTTT. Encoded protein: CAISERGVNTEAFF.

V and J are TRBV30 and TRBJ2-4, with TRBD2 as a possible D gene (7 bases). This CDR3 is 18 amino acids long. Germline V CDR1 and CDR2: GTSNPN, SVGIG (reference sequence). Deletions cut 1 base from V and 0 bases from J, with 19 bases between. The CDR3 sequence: CAWSEGDYDPLAKNIQYF. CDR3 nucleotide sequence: TGTGCCTGGAGTGAGGGGGACTACGACCCCCTAGCCAAAAACATTCAGTACTTC.

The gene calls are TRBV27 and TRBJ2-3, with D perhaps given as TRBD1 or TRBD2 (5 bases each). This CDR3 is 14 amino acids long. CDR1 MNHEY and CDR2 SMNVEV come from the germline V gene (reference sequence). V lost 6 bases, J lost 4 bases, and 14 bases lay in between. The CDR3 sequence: CASSRDGGPDTQYF. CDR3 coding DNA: TGTGCCAGCAGCAGGGACGGTGGTCCAGATACGCAGTATTTT.

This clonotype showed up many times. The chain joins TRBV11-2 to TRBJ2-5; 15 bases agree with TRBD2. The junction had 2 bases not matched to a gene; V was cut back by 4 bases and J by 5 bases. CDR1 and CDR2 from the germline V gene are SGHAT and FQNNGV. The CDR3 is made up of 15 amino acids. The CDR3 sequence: CASSWTSGGAETQYF. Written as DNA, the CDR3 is TGTGCCAGCAGCTGGACTAGCGGGGGGGCGGAGACCCAGTACTTC. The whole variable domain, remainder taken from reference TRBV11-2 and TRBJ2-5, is EAGVAQSPRYKIIEKRQSVAFWCNPISGHATLYWYQQILGQGPKLLIQFQNNGVVDDSQLPKDRFSAERLKGVDSTLKIQPAKLEDSAVYLCASSWTSGGAETQYFGPGTRLLVL.

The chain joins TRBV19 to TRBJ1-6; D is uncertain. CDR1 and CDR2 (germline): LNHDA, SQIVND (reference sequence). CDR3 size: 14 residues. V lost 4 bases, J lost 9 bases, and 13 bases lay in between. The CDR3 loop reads CASSSWQEGSPLHF. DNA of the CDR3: TGTGCCAGTAGTAGTTGGCAGGAAGGTTCACCCCTCCACTTT. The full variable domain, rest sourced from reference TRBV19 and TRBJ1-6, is DGGITQSPKYLFRKEGQNVTLSCEQNLNHDAMYWYRQDPGQGLRLIYYSQIVNDFQKGDIAEGYSVSREKKESFPLTVTSAQKNPTAFYLCASSSWQEGSPLHFGNGTRLTVT.